This T cell receptor (beta chain) was profiled in a study of blood T cell repertoires in COVID-19 (TCRdb year 2020). As for the study more broadly: Collaborator samples came from the United States, Italy and Spain and covered acute and convalescent phases of COVID-19. Where HLA class I and class II types were available, the types were taken from metadata supplied by the sample provider, not from assay-based typing. Sample metadata almost always included a de-identified subject ID, COVID-19 status, age in years and sex. The repertoires were made available in a free public database intended to serve as a resource for research on the immune response to SARS-CoV-2. The samples were drawn from the first 160 participants of the ongoing ImmuneRACE study and from 1,254 subjects provided by 6 global collaborators. The prospective study material was composed of cDNA or gDNA derived from T cells, B-cell-depleted T cells, or PBMCs. Subjects who had been exposed to COVID-19, were actively infected with it, or had recovered from it provided the deeply sampled blood TCRbeta repertoires that made up the dataset. On the study overall, not on this receptor specifically: The amount of clinical and demographic metadata varied by source and participant and was provided uncurated.

Another Seattle source contributed samples from volunteer blood donors who had recovered from COVID-19. Each collaborating institution followed its own protocols to collect whole blood in K2EDTA tubes. For TCRbeta analysis, collaborators shipped samples as frozen whole blood, isolated PBMCs, or DNA extracted from either of those sample types. This clone occurred a few times. It lacks a known antigen. No much larger clonotype is one base removed from it; base qualities were not supplied. TCRbeta CDR3 regions were amplified from genomic DNA by means of the immunoSEQ Assay, a bias-controlled multiplex PCR. Regarding the original processing steps: Nucleated cell counts per sample were estimated from amplification of reference gene primers within the assay. Sequence reads were collapsed and filtered to measure the absolute abundance of every unique TCRbeta CDR3 rearrangement. Productive Simpson clonality was computed per sample as the square root of Simpson's diversity index over productive rearrangements. TCRdb re-hosts the immuneACCESS table, in-frame sequences only. Its copies lack some clones; in the studies checked, an unresolved V gene accounts for under half of them, and the cause for the rest is not known. The D gene and trimming were derived from the DNA, and the V and J assignments and clone size from that table. The sample has around 270,000 clones on record, around 84% of them singletons. Clones ranked in the top ten supply more than 1.5% of the sample.

Sequencing was carried out using peripheral blood. The clonotype was recovered from a woman aged 40 to 55 who had recovered from COVID-19.

The DNA sequence reads TGTGCCAGCAGCCGGGGGGTGATTTACGAGCAGTACTTC. This gives the protein CASSRGVIYEQYF. The V and J genes are TRBV7-6 and TRBJ2-7; 7 nucleotides in the junction match TRBD2. The cysteine opens and the phenylalanine closes a CDR3 of 13 amino acids. The kept DNA is CDR3 alone, 39 bases in frame from the first base. The junction shows trimming of 5 bases on V and 4 bases on J, and the gene matches do not reach 5 bases of it. In the germline V gene, CDR1 corresponds to SGHVS and CDR2 to FNYEAQ.